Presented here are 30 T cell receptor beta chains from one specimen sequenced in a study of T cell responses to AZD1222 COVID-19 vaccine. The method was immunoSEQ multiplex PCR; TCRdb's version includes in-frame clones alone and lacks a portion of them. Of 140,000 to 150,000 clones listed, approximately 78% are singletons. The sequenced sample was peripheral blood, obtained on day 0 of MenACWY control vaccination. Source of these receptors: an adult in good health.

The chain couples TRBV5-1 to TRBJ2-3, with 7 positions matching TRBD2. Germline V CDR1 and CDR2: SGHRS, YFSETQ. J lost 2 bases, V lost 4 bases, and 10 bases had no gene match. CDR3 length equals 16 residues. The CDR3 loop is CASSLTPGLLTDTQYF. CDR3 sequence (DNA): TGCGCCAGCAGCCTAACCCCGGGACTACTCACAGATACGCAGTATTTT.

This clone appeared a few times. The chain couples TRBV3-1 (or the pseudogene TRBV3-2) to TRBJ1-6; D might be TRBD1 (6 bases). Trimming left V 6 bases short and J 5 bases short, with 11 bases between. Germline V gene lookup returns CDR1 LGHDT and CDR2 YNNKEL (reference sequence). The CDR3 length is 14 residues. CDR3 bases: TGTGCCAGCAGTTTTGCAGGGGATAATTCACCCCTCCACTTT. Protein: CASSFAGDNSPLHF.

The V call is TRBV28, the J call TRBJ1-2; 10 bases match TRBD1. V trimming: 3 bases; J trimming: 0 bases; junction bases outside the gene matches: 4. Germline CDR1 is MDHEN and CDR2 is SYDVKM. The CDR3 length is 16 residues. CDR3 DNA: TGTGCCAGCAGTTTGGGGACAGGGGCGTCTAACTATGGCTACACCTTC. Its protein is CASSLGTGASNYGYTF.

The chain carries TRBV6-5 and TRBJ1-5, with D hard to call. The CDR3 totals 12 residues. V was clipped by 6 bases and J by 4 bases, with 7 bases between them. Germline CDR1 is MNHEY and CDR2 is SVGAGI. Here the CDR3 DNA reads TGTGCCAGCAGCAACAGAAATCAGCCCCAGCATTTT. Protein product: CASSNRNQPQHF.

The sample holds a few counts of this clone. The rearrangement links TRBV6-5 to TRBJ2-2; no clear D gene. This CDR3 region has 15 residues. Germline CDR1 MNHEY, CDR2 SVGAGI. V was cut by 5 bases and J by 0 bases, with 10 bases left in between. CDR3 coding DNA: TGTGCCAGCAGTCTGCTCATAGCGAACACCGGGGAGCTGTTTTTT. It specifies CASSLLIANTGELFF.

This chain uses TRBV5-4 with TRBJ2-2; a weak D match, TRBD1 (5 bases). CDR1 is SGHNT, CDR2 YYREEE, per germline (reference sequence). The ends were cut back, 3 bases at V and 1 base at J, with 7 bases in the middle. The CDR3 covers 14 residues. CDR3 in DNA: TGTGCCAGCAGCTCCCAGGGGAACACCGGGGAGCTGTTTTTT. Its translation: CASSSQGNTGELFF.

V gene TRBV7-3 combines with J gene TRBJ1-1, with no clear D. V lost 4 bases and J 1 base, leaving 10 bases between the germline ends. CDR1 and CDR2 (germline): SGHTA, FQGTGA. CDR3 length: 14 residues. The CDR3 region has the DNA TGTGCCAGCAGCTCTGGGTTAGGGAACACTGAAGCTTTCTTT. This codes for CASSSGLGNTEAFF.

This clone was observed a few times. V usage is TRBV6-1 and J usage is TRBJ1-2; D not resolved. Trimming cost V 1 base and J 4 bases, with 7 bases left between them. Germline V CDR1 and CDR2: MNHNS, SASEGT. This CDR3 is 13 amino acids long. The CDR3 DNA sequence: TGTGCCAGCAGTGAAGTGTCCGGCTATGGCTACACCTTC. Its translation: CASSEVSGYGYTF.

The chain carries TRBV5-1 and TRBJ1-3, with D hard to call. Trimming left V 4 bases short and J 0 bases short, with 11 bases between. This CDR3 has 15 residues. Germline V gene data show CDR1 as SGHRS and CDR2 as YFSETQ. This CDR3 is CASSPRESSGNTIYF. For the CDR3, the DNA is TGCGCCAGCAGCCCAAGGGAGAGCTCTGGAAACACCATATATTTT. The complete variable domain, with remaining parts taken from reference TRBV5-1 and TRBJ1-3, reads KAGVTQTPRYLIKTRGQQVTLSCSPISGHRSVSWYQQTPGQGLQFLFEYFSETQRNKGNFPGRFSGRQFSNSRSEMNVSTLELGDSALYLCASSPRESSGNTIYFGEGSWLTVV.

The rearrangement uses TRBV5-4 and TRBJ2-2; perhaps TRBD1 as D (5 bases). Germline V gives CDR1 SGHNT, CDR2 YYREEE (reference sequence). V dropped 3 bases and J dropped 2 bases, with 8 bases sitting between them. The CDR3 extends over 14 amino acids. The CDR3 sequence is CASSWGVNTGELFF. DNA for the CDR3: TGTGCCAGCAGCTGGGGCGTTAACACCGGGGAGCTGTTTTTT.

CDR3 bases: TGTGCCAGCAGCGCCAGGGACTCTGGCTACACCTTC. Its translation: CASSARDSGYTF. J is TRBJ1-2 and V is TRBV7-9; tentative D call: TRBD1 (5 bases). There are 12 residues in the CDR3. The V and J ends lost 5 bases and 7 bases respectively, with 11 bases between them. Germline V lookup: CDR1 SEHNR, CDR2 FQNEAQ (reference sequence).

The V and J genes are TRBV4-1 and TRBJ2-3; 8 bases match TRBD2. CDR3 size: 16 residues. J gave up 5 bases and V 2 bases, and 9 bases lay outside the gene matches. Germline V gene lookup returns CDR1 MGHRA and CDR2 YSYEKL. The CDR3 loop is CASSQTGTRGEDTQYF. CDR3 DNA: TGCGCCAGCAGCCAAACCGGGACTAGGGGGGAAGATACGCAGTATTTT.

CDR3: CASSIDRFSSETQYF. CDR3 in DNA: TGTGCCAGCAGTATAGACAGGTTCTCTTCGGAGACCCAGTACTTC. This chain connects TRBV6-6 to TRBJ2-5; TRBD1 is a possible D gene (6 bases). This CDR3 is built from 15 residues. The germline gives CDR1 MNHNY, CDR2 SVGAGI (reference sequence). Deletions cut 5 bases from V and 5 bases from J, with 18 bases between.

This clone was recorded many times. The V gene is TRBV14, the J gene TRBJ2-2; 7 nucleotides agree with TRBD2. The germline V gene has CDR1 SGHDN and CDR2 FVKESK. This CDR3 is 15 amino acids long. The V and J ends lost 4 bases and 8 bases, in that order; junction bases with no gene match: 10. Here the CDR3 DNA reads TGTGCCAGCAGCCCGCTCGGCGGGGGTTCGGGGGAGCTGTTTTTT. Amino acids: CASSPLGGGSGELFF.

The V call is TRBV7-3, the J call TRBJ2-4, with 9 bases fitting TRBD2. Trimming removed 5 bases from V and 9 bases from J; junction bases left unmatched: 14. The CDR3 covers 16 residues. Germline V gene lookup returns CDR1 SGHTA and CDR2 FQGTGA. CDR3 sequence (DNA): TGTGCCAGCAGCGCAACCCCTGCGGGGGGGCGGACCATTCAGTACTTC. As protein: CASSATPAGGRTIQYF.

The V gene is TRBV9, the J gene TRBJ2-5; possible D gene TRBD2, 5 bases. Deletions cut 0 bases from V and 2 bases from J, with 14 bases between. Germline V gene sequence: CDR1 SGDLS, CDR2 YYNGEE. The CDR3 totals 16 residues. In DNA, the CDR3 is TGTGCCAGCAGCGTAGCTCTCGGGGTCGGTCAAGAGACCCAGTACTTC. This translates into CASSVALGVGQETQYF.

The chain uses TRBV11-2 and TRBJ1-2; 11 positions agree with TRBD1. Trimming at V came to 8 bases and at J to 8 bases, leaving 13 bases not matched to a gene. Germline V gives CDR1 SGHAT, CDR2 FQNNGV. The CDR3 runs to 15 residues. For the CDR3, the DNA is TGTGCCAGCGCCCCCCTCCAGGACAGGGGGCGAGGCTACACCTTC. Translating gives CASAPLQDRGRGYTF.

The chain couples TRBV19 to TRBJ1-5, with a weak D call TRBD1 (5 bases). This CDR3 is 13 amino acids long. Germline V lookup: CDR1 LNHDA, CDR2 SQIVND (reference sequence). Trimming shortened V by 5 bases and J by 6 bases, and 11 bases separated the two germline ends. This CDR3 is CASSWGVGQPQHF. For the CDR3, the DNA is TGTGCCAGTAGTTGGGGCGTCGGTCAGCCCCAGCATTTT.

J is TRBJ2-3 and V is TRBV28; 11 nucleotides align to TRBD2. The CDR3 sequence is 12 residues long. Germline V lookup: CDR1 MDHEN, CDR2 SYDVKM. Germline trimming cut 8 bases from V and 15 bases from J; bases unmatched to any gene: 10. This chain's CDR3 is CASGTTGTSGYF. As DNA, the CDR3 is TGTGCCAGCGGAACCACCGGGACTAGCGGTTATTTT.

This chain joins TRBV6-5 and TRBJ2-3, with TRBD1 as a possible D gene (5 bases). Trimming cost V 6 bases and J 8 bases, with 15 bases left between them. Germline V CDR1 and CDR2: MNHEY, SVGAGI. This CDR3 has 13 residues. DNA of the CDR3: TGTGCCAGCAGGACTGATGACAGACGTACGCAGTATTTT. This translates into CASRTDDRRTQYF.

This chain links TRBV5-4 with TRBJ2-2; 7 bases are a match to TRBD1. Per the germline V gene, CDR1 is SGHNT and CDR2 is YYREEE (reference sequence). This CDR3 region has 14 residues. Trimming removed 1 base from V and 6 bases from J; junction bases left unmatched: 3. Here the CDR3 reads CASSLWDSPGELFF. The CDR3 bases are TGTGCCAGCAGCTTGTGGGACAGCCCCGGGGAGCTGTTTTTT.

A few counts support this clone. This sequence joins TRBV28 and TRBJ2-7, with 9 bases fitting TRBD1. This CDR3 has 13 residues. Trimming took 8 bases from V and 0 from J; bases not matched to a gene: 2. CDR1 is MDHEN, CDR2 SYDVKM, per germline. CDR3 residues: CASGGQGSYEQYV. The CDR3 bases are TGTGCCAGCGGGGGACAGGGCTCCTACGAGCAGTACGTC.

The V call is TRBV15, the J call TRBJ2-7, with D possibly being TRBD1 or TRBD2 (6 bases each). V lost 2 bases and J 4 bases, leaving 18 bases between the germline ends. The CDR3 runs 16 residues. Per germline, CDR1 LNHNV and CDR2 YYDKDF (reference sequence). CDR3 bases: TGTGCCACCAGCAGACTCCGGGGGCGCGGGGTTTACGAGCAGTACGTC. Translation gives CATSRLRGRGVYEQYV.

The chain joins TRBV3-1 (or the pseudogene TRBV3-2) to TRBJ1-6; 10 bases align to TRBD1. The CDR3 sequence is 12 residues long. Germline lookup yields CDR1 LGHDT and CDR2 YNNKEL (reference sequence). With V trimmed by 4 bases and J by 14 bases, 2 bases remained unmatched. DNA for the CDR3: TGTGCCAGCAGCCTGGGACAGGGGACCCTCCACTTT. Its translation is CASSLGQGTLHF.

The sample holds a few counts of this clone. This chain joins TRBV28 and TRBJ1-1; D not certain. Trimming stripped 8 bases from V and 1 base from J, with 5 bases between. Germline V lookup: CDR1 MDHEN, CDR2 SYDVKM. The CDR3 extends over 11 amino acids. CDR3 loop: CASSRNTEAFF. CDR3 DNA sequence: TGTGCCAGCTCTAGGAACACTGAAGCTTTCTTT. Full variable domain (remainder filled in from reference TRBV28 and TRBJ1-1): DVKVTQSSRYLVKRTGEKVFLECVQDMDHENMFWYRQDPGLGLRLIYFSYDVKMKEKGDIPEGYSVSREKKERFSLILESASTNQTSMYLCASSRNTEAFFGQGTRLTVV.

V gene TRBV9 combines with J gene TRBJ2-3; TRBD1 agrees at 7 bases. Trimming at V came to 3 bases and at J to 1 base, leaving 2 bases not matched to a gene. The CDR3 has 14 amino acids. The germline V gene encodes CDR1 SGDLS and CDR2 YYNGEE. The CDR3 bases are TGTGCCAGCAGCGGAGGGGGCGGCACAGATACGCAGTATTTT. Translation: CASSGGGGTDTQYF.

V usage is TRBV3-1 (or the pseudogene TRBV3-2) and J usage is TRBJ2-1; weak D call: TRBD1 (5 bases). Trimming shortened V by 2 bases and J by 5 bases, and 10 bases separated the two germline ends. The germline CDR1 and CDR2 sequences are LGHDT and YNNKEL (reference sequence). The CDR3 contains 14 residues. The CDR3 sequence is CASSQKRQNNEQFF. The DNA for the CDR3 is TGTGCCAGCAGCCAAAAAAGACAGAACAATGAGCAGTTCTTC.

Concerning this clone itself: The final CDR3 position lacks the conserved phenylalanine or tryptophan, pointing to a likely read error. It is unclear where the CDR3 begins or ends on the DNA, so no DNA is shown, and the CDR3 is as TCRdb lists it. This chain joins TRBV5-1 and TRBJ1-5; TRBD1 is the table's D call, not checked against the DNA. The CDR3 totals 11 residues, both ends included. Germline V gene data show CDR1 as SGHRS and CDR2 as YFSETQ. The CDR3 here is CASSGTGFAER.

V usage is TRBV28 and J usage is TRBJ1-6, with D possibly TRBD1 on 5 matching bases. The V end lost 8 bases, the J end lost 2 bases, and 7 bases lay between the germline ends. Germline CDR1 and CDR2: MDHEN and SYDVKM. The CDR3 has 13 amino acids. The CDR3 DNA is TGTGCCAGCCGGGGGGCCTATAATTCACCCCTCCACTTT. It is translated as CASRGAYNSPLHF.

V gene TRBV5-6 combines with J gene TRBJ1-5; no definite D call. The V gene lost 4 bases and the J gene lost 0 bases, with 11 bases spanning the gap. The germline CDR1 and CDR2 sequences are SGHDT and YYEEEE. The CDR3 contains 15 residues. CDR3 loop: CASSRRPNSNQPQHF. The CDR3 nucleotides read TGTGCCAGCAGCCGTCGCCCCAATAGCAATCAGCCCCAGCATTTT.